This T cell receptor beta chain was recorded in a study of neurological immune-mediated disorders. Findings and caveats of the study: None of the CDR3 amino acid sequences in expanded clones turned up in more than one subject, which points to private repertoires in all groups.

The sorted libraries drew on approximately 1 million T cells that were CD4+ or CD8+. TCRdb ran MiXCR on the 5' RACE reads and lists one entry per CDR3 protein. The sample carries tens of thousands of distinct CDR3 sequences, about 6% recorded once. V was clipped by 4 bases and J by 3 bases; unmatched bases: 11. The length of the CDR3 is 16 residues. Per germline, CDR1 LGHNA and CDR2 YNFKEQ. This clonotype was observed many times. Its specificity is unknown. Sequencing used CD4+ T cells from blood. The V and J genes are TRBV4-2 and TRBJ1-1; 7 nucleotides align to TRBD1. This TCR derives from a middle-aged woman in good health. The CDR3 region is CASSPSGGPEDTEAFF. CDR3 nucleotides: TGTGCCAGCAGCCCCTCAGGGGGGCCAGAGGACACTGAAGCTTTCTTT.